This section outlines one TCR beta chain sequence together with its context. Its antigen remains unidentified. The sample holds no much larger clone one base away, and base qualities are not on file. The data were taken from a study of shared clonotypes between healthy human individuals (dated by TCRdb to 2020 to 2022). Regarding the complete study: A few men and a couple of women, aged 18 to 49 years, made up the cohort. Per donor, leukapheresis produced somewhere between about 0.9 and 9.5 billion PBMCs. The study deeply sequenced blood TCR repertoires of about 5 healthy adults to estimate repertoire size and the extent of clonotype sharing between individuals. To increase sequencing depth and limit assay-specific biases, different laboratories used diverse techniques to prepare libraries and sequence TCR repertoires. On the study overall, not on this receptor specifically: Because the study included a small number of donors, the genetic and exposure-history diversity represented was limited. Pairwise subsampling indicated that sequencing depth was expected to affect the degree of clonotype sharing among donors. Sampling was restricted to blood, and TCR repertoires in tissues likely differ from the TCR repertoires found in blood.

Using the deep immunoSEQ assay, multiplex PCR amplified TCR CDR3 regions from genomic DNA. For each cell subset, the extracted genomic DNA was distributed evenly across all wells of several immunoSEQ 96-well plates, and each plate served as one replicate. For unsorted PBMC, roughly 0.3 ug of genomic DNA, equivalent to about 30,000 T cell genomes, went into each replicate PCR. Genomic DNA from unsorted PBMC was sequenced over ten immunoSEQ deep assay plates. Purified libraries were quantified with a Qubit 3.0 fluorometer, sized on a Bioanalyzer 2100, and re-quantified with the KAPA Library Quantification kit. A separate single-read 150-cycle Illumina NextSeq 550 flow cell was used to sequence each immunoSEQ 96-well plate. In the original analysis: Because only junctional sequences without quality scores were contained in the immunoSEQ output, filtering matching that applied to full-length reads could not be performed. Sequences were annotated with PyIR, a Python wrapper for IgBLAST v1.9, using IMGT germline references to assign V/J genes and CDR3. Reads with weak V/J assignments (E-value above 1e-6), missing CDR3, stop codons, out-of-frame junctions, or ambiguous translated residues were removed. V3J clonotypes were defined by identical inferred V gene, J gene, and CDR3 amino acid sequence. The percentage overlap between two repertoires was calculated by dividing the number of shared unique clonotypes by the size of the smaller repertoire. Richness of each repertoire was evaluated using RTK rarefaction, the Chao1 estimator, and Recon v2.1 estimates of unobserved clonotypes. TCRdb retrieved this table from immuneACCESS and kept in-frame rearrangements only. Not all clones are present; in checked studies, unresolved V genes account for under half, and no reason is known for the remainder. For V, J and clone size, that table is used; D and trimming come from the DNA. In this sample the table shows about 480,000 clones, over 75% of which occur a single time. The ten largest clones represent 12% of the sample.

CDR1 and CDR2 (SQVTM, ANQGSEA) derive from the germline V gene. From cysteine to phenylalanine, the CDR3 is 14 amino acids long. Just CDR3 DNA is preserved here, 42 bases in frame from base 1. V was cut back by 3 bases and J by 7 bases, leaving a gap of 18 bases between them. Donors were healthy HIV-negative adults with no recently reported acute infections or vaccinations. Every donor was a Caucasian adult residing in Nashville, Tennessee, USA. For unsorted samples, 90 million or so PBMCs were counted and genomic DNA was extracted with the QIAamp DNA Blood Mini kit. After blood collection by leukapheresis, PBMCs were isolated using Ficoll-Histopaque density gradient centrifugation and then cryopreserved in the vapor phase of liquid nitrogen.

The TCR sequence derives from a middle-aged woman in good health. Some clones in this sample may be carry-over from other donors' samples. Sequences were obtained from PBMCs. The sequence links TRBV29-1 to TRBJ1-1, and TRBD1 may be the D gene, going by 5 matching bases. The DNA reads TGCAGCGTTGATTCAGACGGAGGCGGGGGTGAAGCTTTCTTT. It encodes CSVDSDGGGGEAFF.